This entry lists 27 T cell receptor beta chains sequenced from one sample in a study of a mutant IDH1 vaccine in newly diagnosed glioma. Indicated time point: week 35, safety follow-up. The content of each vaccine dose was 300 ug of mutant IDH1 20-mer peptide, and topical imiquimod accompanied it. The method was immunoSEQ multiplex PCR; TCRdb's version includes in-frame clones alone and lacks a portion of them. The sample records 69,000 or so clones, around nine tenths being singletons. No antigen has been assigned to these receptors. The sample consisted of PBMCs, taken from a glioma patient whose treatment included an IDH1 peptide vaccine. These receptors originate from a man aged 25-45 years with glioma.

This chain uses TRBV29-1 with TRBJ1-2, with TRBD1 identical over 7 bases. This CDR3 contains 13 residues. The germline V gene encodes CDR1 SQVTM and CDR2 ANQGSEA. J lost 2 bases, V lost 6 bases, and 6 bases had no gene match. CDR3 residues: CSVYSTGNYGYTF. The CDR3 DNA sequence: TGCAGCGTCTATTCGACAGGGAACTATGGCTACACCTTC.

This clone was counted only a few times. This chain connects TRBV18 to TRBJ2-1, with D perhaps TRBD2 (6 bases). The CDR3 spans 12 residues. Germline values: CDR1 KGHSH, CDR2 LQKENI. Deletions cut 3 bases from V and 10 bases from J, with 10 bases between. The CDR3 region has the DNA TGTGCCAGCTCACCGGGGACTGGGGAGCAGTTCTTC. Amino acid sequence: CASSPGTGEQFF.

This sequence joins TRBV9 and TRBJ2-3; D might be TRBD2 (6 bases). Trimming removed 0 bases from V and 0 bases from J, with 11 bases in between. CDR1 is SGDLS and CDR2 is YYNGEE in the germline V gene. The CDR3 runs to 16 residues. The CDR3 nucleotides read TGTGCCAGCAGCGTAGGGGAGGACCTAAGCACAGATACGCAGTATTTT. Amino acid sequence: CASSVGEDLSTDTQYF.

The rearrangement links TRBV25-1 to TRBJ2-3; D gene ambiguous. V lost 3 bases, J lost 6 bases, and 13 bases lay in between. Per the germline V gene, CDR1 is MGHDK and CDR2 is SYGVNS. The length of the CDR3 is 14 residues. The CDR3 DNA follows: TGTGCCAGCAGTGACTCCCTTGGAAGGGATACGCAGTATTTT. Its protein is CASSDSLGRDTQYF.

The chain couples TRBV9 to TRBJ2-5, with D uncertain. CDR3 length equals 14 residues. Germline values: CDR1 SGDLS, CDR2 YYNGEE. Trimming left V 0 bases short and J 0 bases short, with 6 bases between. As DNA, the CDR3 is TGTGCCAGCAGCGTAGGCGGAAACCAAGAGACCCAGTACTTC. Encoded protein: CASSVGGNQETQYF.

This chain connects TRBV5-4 to TRBJ2-5, with D perhaps TRBD1 (5 bases). The germline gives CDR1 SGHNT, CDR2 YYREEE (reference sequence). The CDR3 sequence is 14 residues long. The V end lost 4 bases, the J end lost 0 bases, and 10 bases lay between the germline ends. The CDR3 nucleotides read TGTGCCAGCAGCCAGACAGAGTACCAAGAGACCCAGTACTTC. It codes for CASSQTEYQETQYF.

The chain combines TRBV2 with TRBJ1-5, with D hard to call. The V end was cut by 6 bases, the J end by 1 base, with 10 bases between. In germline, CDR1 is SNHLY, CDR2 FYNNEI. This CDR3 region has 14 residues. The CDR3 loop reads CASSAIESNQPQHF. CDR3 bases: TGTGCCAGCAGCGCTATCGAGAGCAATCAGCCCCAGCATTTT. Complete variable domain (other parts from reference TRBV2 and TRBJ1-5): EPEVTQTPSHQVTQMGQEVILRCVPISNHLYFYWYRQILGQKVEFLVSFYNNEISEKSEIFDDQFSVERPDGSNFTLKIRSTKLEDSAMYFCASSAIESNQPQHFGDGTRLSIL.

The chain employs TRBV7-8 and TRBJ1-1; weak D call: TRBD1 (6 bases). V was cut by 6 bases and J by 5 bases, with 22 bases left in between. Germline CDR1 reads SGHVS; CDR2 reads FQNEAQ. This CDR3 region has 16 residues. DNA for the CDR3: TGTGCCAGCAGTACCGGGACACCTGTGGTACGGACTGAAGCTTTCTTT. This sequence encodes CASSTGTPVVRTEAFF.

The chain links TRBV7-8 to TRBJ1-1, with a weak D call TRBD1 (5 bases). The CDR3 extends over 16 amino acids. Trimming took off 1 base at V and 11 bases at J, with 23 bases between the two ends. Per the germline V gene, CDR1 is SGHVS and CDR2 is FQNEAQ. The DNA of the CDR3 is TGTGCCAGCAGCTTAGAGGGGTTAGGGACGGCCTTGAGGGCTTTCTTT. Translation gives CASSLEGLGTALRAFF.

The chain joins TRBV27 to TRBJ1-2, with D perhaps TRBD1 (6 bases). V shed 5 bases and J shed 8 bases, with 18 bases lying between them. The CDR3 is 14 amino acids. Germline V gives CDR1 MNHEY, CDR2 SMNVEV (reference sequence). This CDR3 reads CASSPGTWEGGYTF. The DNA of the CDR3 is TGTGCCAGCAGTCCTGGGACATGGGAAGGCGGCTACACCTTC.

V and J are TRBV18 and TRBJ2-3; tentative D call: TRBD2 (5 bases). Trimming took 3 bases from V and 4 from J, leaving 20 bases between them. The CDR3 contains 17 residues. In germline, CDR1 is KGHSH, CDR2 LQKENI. The CDR3 coding sequence is TGTGCCAGCTCACCCACCTCGACGGGGTTAAACCCAGATACGCAGTATTTT. Protein sequence: CASSPTSTGLNPDTQYF.

This clone was seen a handful of times. The genes are TRBV11-2 and TRBJ2-3; TRBD2 matches at 8 bases. The CDR3 runs 15 residues. CDR1 and CDR2 from the germline V gene are SGHAT and FQNNGV. The V and J ends lost 1 base and 5 bases, in that order; junction bases with no gene match: 5. CDR3 in amino acids: CASSLGSSGGDTQYF. The CDR3 bases are TGTGCCAGCAGCTTAGGTTCCAGCGGGGGAGATACGCAGTATTTT.

This chain connects TRBV29-1 to TRBJ2-3, with 13 bases aligning to TRBD2. Germline CDR1 and CDR2: SQVTM and ANQGSEA. V lost 6 bases, J lost 4 bases, and 4 bases stayed unmatched. The CDR3 contains 14 residues. CDR3 DNA sequence: TGCAGCGTGGCGACTAGCGGGGGGCCAGATACGCAGTATTTT. It encodes CSVATSGGPDTQYF.

This clone was picked up one time. The chain recombines TRBV5-4 with TRBJ1-2, with D perhaps TRBD1 (6 bases). Germline lookup yields CDR1 SGHNT and CDR2 YYREEE (reference sequence). V was cut by 3 bases and J by 2 bases, with 11 bases left in between. The CDR3 has 14 residues. CDR3 DNA: TGTGCCAGCAGCTCCGGACAGAGAAACTATGGCTACACCTTC. This sequence encodes CASSSGQRNYGYTF.

J is TRBJ2-7 and V is TRBV13; a weak D match, TRBD1 (5 bases). From germline, CDR1 is PRHDT and CDR2 FYEKMQ (reference sequence). With 3 bases removed from V and 3 bases from J, the gap between germline ends came to 12 bases. The CDR3 extends over 14 amino acids. The CDR3 region has the DNA TGTGCCAGCAGCTTGGGTACAGGCCGCTACGAGCAGTACTTC. Protein sequence: CASSLGTGRYEQYF.

This clone was recorded only once. The chain combines TRBV30 with TRBJ1-2; D unresolved. The length of the CDR3 is 14 residues. V lost 4 bases, J lost 8 bases, and 20 bases lay in between. Germline CDR1 is GTSNPN and CDR2 is SVGIG (reference sequence). The CDR3 loop reads CAWTTLRAGVGYTF. The CDR3 DNA reads as TGTGCCTGGACCACCCTGAGGGCCGGAGTAGGCTACACCTTC.

J is TRBJ1-2 and V is TRBV29-1; TRBD1 is a possible D gene (6 bases). The CDR3 is 12 residues long. V lost 5 bases and J 6 bases, leaving 13 bases between the germline ends. Germline-derived CDR1 and CDR2 are SQVTM and ANQGSEA. DNA for the CDR3: TGCAGCGTTCGGGCGGGGGCTAATGGCTACACCTTC. It is translated as CSVRAGANGYTF.

The chain uses TRBV19 and TRBJ1-1; 7 positions match TRBD1. Per the germline V gene, CDR1 is LNHDA and CDR2 is SQIVND (reference sequence). The CDR3 extends over 12 amino acids. With 9 bases clipped from V and 4 bases from J, the junction kept 5 bases outside the gene matches. The CDR3 sequence: CASRYRGTEAFF. The CDR3 nucleotides read TGTGCCAGCCGCTACAGGGGCACTGAAGCTTTCTTT. Filled out from reference TRBV19 and TRBJ1-1, the complete variable domain reads DGGITQSPKYLFRKEGQNVTLSCEQNLNHDAMYWYRQDPGQGLRLIYYSQIVNDFQKGDIAEGYSVSREKKESFPLTVTSAQKNPTAFYLCASRYRGTEAFFGQGTRLTVV.

The rearrangement joins TRBV11-3 to TRBJ2-3, with D possibly being TRBD1 or TRBD2 (5 bases each). Trimming pared 5 bases from V and 4 bases from J, leaving 22 bases between. Germline assignment: CDR1 SGHNT and CDR2 YENEEA. This CDR3 is 17 amino acids long. For the CDR3, the DNA is TGTGCCAGCAGCCCCGGGGCTAACCGATTGGGTGCAGATACGCAGTATTTT. Its translation is CASSPGANRLGADTQYF.

This chain links TRBV21-1 with TRBJ1-5; the table's D call of TRBD1 was not tested on the DNA. TRBV21-1 constitutes a pseudogene. The CDR3 length is 18 residues. Written as DNA, the CDR3 is TGTGCCAGCAGCAAAGAGGGCGAAAGGGGGCAAAGAGACCAGCCCCAGCATTTT. Translation gives CASSKEGERGQRDQPQHF.

This chain links TRBV5-4 with TRBJ1-2; no firm D call. This CDR3 region has 15 residues. Trimming pared 3 bases from V and 2 bases from J, leaving 14 bases between. CDR1 is SGHNT and CDR2 is YYREEE in the germline V gene (reference sequence). In DNA form, the CDR3 reads TGTGCCAGCAGCTCTCCCCGCGACCTCAACTATGGCTACACCTTC. It encodes CASSSPRDLNYGYTF.

This clone was recorded only once. This chain uses TRBV19 with TRBJ2-1; the D gene is possibly TRBD2 (6 bases). The V end lost 9 bases, the J end lost 4 bases, and 13 bases lay between the germline ends. The CDR3 loop spans 13 amino acids. Germline CDR1 reads LNHDA; CDR2 reads SQIVND (reference sequence). CDR3 nucleotides: TGTGCCAGCAACGCGGGGTGGTACAATGAGCAGTTCTTC. Amino acid sequence: CASNAGWYNEQFF.

The V and J genes are TRBV6-4 and TRBJ2-3, with 9 bases fitting TRBD2. The trim removed 0 bases at V and 4 bases at J, leaving 2 bases unmatched. Germline V lookup: CDR1 MRHNA, CDR2 SNTAGT. The CDR3 is made up of 15 amino acids. The CDR3: CASSDSGGGADTQYF. The CDR3 region has the DNA TGTGCCAGCAGTGACTCCGGCGGGGGGGCAGATACGCAGTATTTT.

The CDR3 sequence: CSVEKGVQDYGYTF. The CDR3 coding sequence is TGCAGCGTTGAAAAGGGAGTACAGGACTATGGCTACACCTTC. The chain carries TRBV29-1 and TRBJ1-2, with D tentatively TRBD1 (5 bases). V gave up 2 bases and J gave up 3 bases, with 13 bases separating them. Germline V gene sequence: CDR1 SQVTM, CDR2 ANQGSEA. CDR3 size: 14 residues.

J is TRBJ1-1 and V is TRBV7-2; D uncertain. The V end lost 1 base, the J end lost 0 bases, and 9 bases lay between the germline ends. The CDR3 consists of 15 residues. Germline V gives CDR1 SGHTA, CDR2 FQGNSA. As DNA, the CDR3 is TGTGCCAGCAGCTTAGGAGGGAGCATGAACACTGAAGCTTTCTTT. Amino acids: CASSLGGSMNTEAFF.

This clone came up once. The J gene is TRBJ2-7, the V gene TRBV28; TRBD1 agrees at 8 bases. The V gene's germline CDR1 is MDHEN and CDR2 SYDVKM. The CDR3 is 14 residues long. The V and J ends lost 8 bases and 3 bases, in that order; junction bases with no gene match: 9. CDR3 loop: CASGTRDRYYEQYF. The CDR3 coding sequence is TGTGCCAGCGGAACCCGGGACAGGTACTACGAGCAGTACTTC.

Regarding this clone: This specimen includes other DNA sequences encoding the same CDR3. This chain connects TRBV9 to TRBJ1-1; a weak D match, TRBD1 (6 bases). Germline V gene data show CDR1 as SGDLS and CDR2 as YYNGEE. The CDR3 has 13 amino acids. V shed 2 bases and J shed 5 bases, with 10 bases lying between them. The CDR3 here is CASSVRGGTEAFF. The CDR3 nucleotides read TGTGCCAGCAGCGTCAGGGGAGGGACTGAAGCTTTCTTT.